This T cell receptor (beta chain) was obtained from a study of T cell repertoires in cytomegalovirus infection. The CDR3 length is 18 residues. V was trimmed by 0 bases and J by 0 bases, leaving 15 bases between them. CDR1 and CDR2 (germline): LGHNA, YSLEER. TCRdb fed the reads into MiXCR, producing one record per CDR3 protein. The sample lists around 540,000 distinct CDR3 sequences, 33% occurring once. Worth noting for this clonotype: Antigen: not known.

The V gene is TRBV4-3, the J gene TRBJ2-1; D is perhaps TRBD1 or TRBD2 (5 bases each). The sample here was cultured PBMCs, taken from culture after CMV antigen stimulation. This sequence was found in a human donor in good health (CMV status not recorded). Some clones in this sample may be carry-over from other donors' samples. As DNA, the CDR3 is TGCGCCAGCAGCCAAGATCTTATAGGGACCCGCTCCTACAATGAGCAGTTCTTC. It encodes CASSQDLIGTRSYNEQFF.